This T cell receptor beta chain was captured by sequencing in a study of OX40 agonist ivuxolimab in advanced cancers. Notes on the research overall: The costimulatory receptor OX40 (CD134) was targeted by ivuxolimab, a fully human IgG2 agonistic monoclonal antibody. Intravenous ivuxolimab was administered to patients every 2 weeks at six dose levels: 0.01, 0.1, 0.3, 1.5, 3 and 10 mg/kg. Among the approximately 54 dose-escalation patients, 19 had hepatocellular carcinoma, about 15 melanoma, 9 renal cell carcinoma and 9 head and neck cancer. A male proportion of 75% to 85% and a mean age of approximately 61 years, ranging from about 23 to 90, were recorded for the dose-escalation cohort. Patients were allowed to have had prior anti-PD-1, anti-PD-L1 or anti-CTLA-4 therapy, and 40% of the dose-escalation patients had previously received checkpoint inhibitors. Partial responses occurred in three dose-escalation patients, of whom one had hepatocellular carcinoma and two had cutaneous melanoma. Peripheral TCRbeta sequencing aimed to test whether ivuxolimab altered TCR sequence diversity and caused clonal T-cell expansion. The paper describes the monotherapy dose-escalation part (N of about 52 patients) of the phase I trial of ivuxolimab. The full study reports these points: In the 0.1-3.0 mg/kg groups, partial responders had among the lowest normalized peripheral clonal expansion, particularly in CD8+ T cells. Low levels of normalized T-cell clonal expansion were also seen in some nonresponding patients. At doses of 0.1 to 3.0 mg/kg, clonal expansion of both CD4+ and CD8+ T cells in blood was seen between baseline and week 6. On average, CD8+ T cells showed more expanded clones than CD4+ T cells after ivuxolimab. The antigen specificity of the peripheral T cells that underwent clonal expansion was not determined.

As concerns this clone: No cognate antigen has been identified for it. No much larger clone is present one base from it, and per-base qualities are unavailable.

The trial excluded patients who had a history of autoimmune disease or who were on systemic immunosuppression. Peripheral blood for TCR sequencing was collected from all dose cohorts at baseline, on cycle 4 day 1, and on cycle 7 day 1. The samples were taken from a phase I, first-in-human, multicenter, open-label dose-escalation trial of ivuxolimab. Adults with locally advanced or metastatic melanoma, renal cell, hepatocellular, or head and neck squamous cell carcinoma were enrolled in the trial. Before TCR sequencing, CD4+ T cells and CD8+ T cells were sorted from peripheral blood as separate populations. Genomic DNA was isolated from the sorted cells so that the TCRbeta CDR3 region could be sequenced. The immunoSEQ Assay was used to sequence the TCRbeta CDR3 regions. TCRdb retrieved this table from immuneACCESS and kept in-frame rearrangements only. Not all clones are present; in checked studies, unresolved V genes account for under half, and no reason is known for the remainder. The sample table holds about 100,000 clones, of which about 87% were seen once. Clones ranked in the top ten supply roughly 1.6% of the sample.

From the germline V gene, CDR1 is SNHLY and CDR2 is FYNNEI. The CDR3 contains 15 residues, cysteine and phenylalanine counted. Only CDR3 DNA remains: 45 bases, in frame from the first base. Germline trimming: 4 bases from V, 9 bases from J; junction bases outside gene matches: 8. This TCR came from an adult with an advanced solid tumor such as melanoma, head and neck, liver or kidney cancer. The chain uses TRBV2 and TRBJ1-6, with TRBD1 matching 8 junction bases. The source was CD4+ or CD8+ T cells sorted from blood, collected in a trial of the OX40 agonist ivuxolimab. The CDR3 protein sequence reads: CASSGRDRGSSPLHF. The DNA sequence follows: TGTGCCAGCAGTGGACGAGACAGGGGATCTTCACCCCTCCACTTT.